This entry is about one TCR beta chain. The V end was cut by 1 base, the J end by 5 bases, with 21 bases between. From germline, CDR1 is LGHDT and CDR2 YNNKEL (reference sequence). The CDR3 is made up of 18 amino acids. These data are taken from a study of blood T cell repertoires in COVID-19. Study context: Specimens from acute and convalescent COVID-19 originated in the United States, Italy and Spain. PBMCs, B-cell-depleted T cells, or T cells provided the cDNA or gDNA that made up the material.

Authors' processing steps: Using reference gene primer amplification, nucleated cell counts were estimated. The repertoire was sequenced with immunoSEQ multiplex PCR; TCRdb's copy has only in-frame clones and lacks some. The DNA was the basis for D and trimming; V, J and clone size are from that table. This table has 95,000 to 150,000 clones, 88% appearing once. Source material: peripheral blood. The TCR originated in a woman between 50 and 59 years old with active or convalescent COVID-19. The rearrangement links TRBV3-1 (or the pseudogene TRBV3-2) to TRBJ2-1, with D perhaps matching TRBD2 (5 bases). CDR3 residues: CASSQGFTRALENNEQFF. The CDR3 nucleotides read TGTGCCAGCAGCCAAGGGTTCACGAGGGCCTTAGAAAACAATGAGCAGTTCTTC.